This is a list of T cell receptor beta chains from one sample in a study of blood T cell repertoires in COVID-19. Assay: immunoSEQ multiplex PCR; the TCRdb copy retains only in-frame clones and omits some. The sample contains more than 250,000 clones, roughly nine tenths of which appear only once. The sample comprised PBMCs or T cells enriched from blood (not recorded which). These receptors were taken from a woman between 40 and 55 years old who had recovered from COVID-19. Each CDR3 is given with its conserved first and last residue. A D gene is named only where the DNA matches it firmly. Size values are once, few and many counts, or a class for expanded clones, and some rows have none.

>TRBV18|.|.|TRBJ1-6
CASSPREGSSYNSPLHF
TGTGCCAGCTCACCACGGGAAGGGAGCTCCTATAATTCACCCCTCCACTTT
>TRBV7-2|.|.|TRBJ2-3
CASSLDREDTQYF
TGTGCCAGCAGCTTAGACAGGGAAGATACGCAGTATTTT
>TRBV11-3|TRBD2|.|TRBJ2-2
CASSPLAGDAGELFF
TGTGCCAGCAGCCCTCTAGCGGGAGACGCCGGGGAGCTGTTTTTT
>TRBV28|TRBD2|few|TRBJ2-5
CASSTGGRGPGTQYF
TGTGCCAGCAGCACGGGAGGCCGGGGCCCGGGGACCCAGTACTTC
>TRBV5-6|.|once|TRBJ2-6
CASSFGAAGANVLTF
TGTGCCAGCAGCTTTGGGGCGGCTGGGGCCAACGTCCTGACTTTC
>TRBV24-1|.|.|TRBJ2-3
CATSLADTQYF
TGTGCCACCAGTCTAGCAGATACGCAGTATTTT
>TRBV28|.|.|TRBJ1-1
CASTPLPPRETEAFF
TGTGCCAGCACCCCGCTGCCCCCGAGGGAGACTGAAGCTTTCTTT
>TRBV28|.|.|TRBJ1-2
CASSSVDRPYGYTF
TGTGCCAGCAGTTCTGTTGACAGGCCCTATGGCTACACCTTC
>TRBV3-1/TRBV3-2|.|once|TRBJ2-7
CASSQASYSYEQYF
TGTGCCAGCAGCCAAGCGTCGTACTCCTACGAGCAGTACTTC
>TRBV19|.|.|TRBJ2-1
CASNSGDSYNEQFF
TGTGCCAGTAACTCGGGTGACAGCTACAATGAGCAGTTCTTC
>TRBV27|.|.|TRBJ1-6
CASRLQVLSYNSPLHF
TGTGCCAGCAGACTACAGGTTCTATCCTATAATTCACCCCTCCACTTT
>TRBV6-5|.|.|TRBJ2-7
CASSLTQAYEQYF
TGTGCCAGCAGCCTCACACAGGCGTACGAGCAGTACTTC
>TRBV6-2/TRBV6-3|.|.|TRBJ2-2
CASSFTVNTGELFF
TGTGCCAGCAGTTTTACGGTTAACACCGGGGAGCTGTTTTTT
>TRBV29-1|.|.|TRBJ1-2
CSAGGGGNGYTF
TGCAGCGCCGGCGGGGGAGGGAATGGCTACACCTTC
>TRBV29-1|.|.|TRBJ2-2
CSVAVGAGELFF
TGCAGCGTTGCCGTTGGAGCCGGGGAGCTGTTTTTT
>TRBV7-2|TRBD1|.|TRBJ1-3
CASSLAGTVENTIYF
TGTGCCAGCAGCTTAGCTGGGACAGTGGAGAACACCATATATTTT
>TRBV10-1|.|.|TRBJ2-7
CAGPRMFRYF
TGCGCCGGCCCCAGGATGTTTCGGTACTTC
>TRBV28|.|.|TRBJ2-7
CASRSLPWEQYF
TGTGCCAGCAGGAGCCTTCCTTGGGAGCAGTACTTC
>TRBV15|.|.|TRBJ1-2
CATSRVLYGGYTF
TGTGCCACCAGCAGAGTGCTATATGGTGGCTACACCTTC
>TRBV19|TRBD2|.|TRBJ2-5
CASSTTSGGRFAQETQYF
TGTGCCAGTAGTACAACCTCGGGAGGCCGCTTCGCTCAGGAGACCCAGTACTTC
>TRBV5-1|TRBD2|once|TRBJ2-7
CASSSTLLAGVGPYEQYF
TGCGCCAGCAGCTCCACACTACTAGCGGGAGTAGGTCCCTACGAGCAGTACTTC
>TRBV7-8|.|.|TRBJ2-7
CASSLAGTGHYEQYF
TGTGCCAGCAGCTTAGCCGGGACGGGACACTACGAGCAGTACTTC
>TRBV10-3|.|.|TRBJ1-1
CAITMTEDTEAFF
TGTGCCATCACCATGACAGAAGACACTGAAGCTTTCTTT
>TRBV19|.|once|TRBJ2-3
CASSIRQSTDTQYF
TGTGCCAGTAGTATTCGACAGAGCACAGATACGCAGTATTTT
>TRBV3-1/TRBV3-2|.|.|TRBJ2-5
CASSQAGLQETQYF
TGTGCCAGCAGCCAAGCAGGGCTCCAAGAGACCCAGTACTTC
>TRBV28|.|.|TRBJ1-2
CASSFRSGGGGYTF
TGTGCCAGCAGTTTTCGGTCAGGCGGGGGGGGCTACACCTTC
>TRBV5-4|TRBD2|few|TRBJ2-7
CASRQSLADYEQYF
TGTGCCAGCAGACAGTCCCTAGCGGACTACGAGCAGTACTTC
>TRBV30|.|.|TRBJ2-7
CAWSGVSPYEQYF
TGTGCCTGGAGTGGAGTCTCCCCCTACGAGCAGTACTTC
>TRBV9|.|.|TRBJ2-3
CASSVWEADTQYF
TGTGCCAGCAGCGTCTGGGAGGCAGATACGCAGTATTTT
>TRBV5-3|TRBD1|.|TRBJ2-3
CARSIRDSSTDTQYF
TGTGCCAGAAGCATAAGGGACAGTAGCACAGATACGCAGTATTTT
>TRBV4-2|.|.|TRBJ1-1
CASSQDQGRNTEAFF
TGTGCCAGCAGCCAAGATCAGGGGAGGAACACTGAAGCTTTCTTT
>TRBV2|.|.|TRBJ2-5
CASSVNRGGETQYF
TGTGCCAGCAGTGTTAACAGAGGGGGAGAGACCCAGTACTTC
>TRBV6-6|TRBD2|.|TRBJ2-1
CASSYPRWEGHNEQFF
TGTGCCAGCAGTTACCCGAGGTGGGAGGGGCACAATGAGCAGTTCTTC
>TRBV18|TRBD1|.|TRBJ2-3
CASSPSGTGGGTDTQYF
TGTGCCAGCTCACCTTCCGGGACAGGGGGCGGGACAGATACGCAGTATTTT
>TRBV28|TRBD2|.|TRBJ2-5
CAISGGAGKTQYF
TGTGCCATTTCGGGGGGGGCGGGAAAGACCCAGTACTTC
>TRBV6-5|.|.|TRBJ2-3
CASSPARRDTQYF
TGTGCCAGCAGTCCGGCCCGGCGGGATACGCAGTATTTT
>TRBV28|TRBD2|.|TRBJ2-7
CASSFSGRRAYYEQYF
TGTGCCAGCAGTTTTAGCGGGAGGAGGGCCTACTACGAGCAGTACTTC
>TRBV2|TRBD2|.|TRBJ2-3
CASSDAPSGILATQYF
TGTGCCAGCAGTGATGCGCCTAGCGGGATTCTAGCGACGCAGTATTTT
>TRBV6-5|TRBD2|few|TRBJ2-7
CASSPPGLASEQYF
TGTGCCAGCAGTCCCCCGGGACTAGCGAGCGAGCAGTACTTC
>TRBV27|.|.|TRBJ1-2
CASSAADRNYGYTF
TGTGCCAGCAGTGCGGCCGACAGAAACTATGGCTACACCTTC
>TRBV7-9|.|.|TRBJ2-1
CASSLPGSSYNEQFF
TGTGCCAGCAGCTTGCCAGGGTCCTCCTACAATGAGCAGTTCTTC
>TRBV28|.|.|TRBJ1-5
CASISGGNQPQHF
TGTGCCAGCATATCGGGGGGCAATCAGCCCCAGCATTTT
>TRBV7-2|.|.|TRBJ1-1
CASSFGNTEAFF
TGTGCCAGCAGCTTCGGGAACACTGAAGCTTTCTTT
>TRBV20-1|TRBD1|.|TRBJ2-5
CSASLEGTARETQYF
TGCAGTGCTAGTCTCGAAGGGACAGCCAGGGAGACCCAGTACTTC
>TRBV19|TRBD2|.|TRBJ2-1
CASSAPRWREKGDEQFF
TGTGCCAGTAGTGCCCCTCGGTGGCGGGAGAAGGGCGATGAGCAGTTCTTC
>TRBV3-1/TRBV3-2|.|once|TRBJ2-7
CASSQPGTYEQYF
TGTGCCAGCAGCCAGCCCGGGACCTACGAGCAGTACTTC
>TRBV19|.|.|TRBJ2-3
CASSMTGDTDTQYF
TGTGCCAGTAGTATGACAGGAGACACAGATACGCAGTATTTT
>TRBV18|.|.|TRBJ2-7
CASSPQGQAYEQYF
TGTGCCAGCTCACCACAGGGGCAGGCCTACGAGCAGTACTTC
>TRBV7-2|.|.|TRBJ2-7
CASSLAGGRSIYEQYF
TGTGCCAGCAGCTTAGCGGGGGGGCGTTCTATTTACGAGCAGTACTTC
>TRBV6-1|TRBD1|.|TRBJ1-6
CASSELRTGGAYNSPLHF
TGTGCCAGCAGTGAACTAAGGACAGGGGGGGCCTATAATTCACCCCTCCACTTT
>TRBV11-2|TRBD2|.|TRBJ2-3
CASSPGLAPSSTDTQYF
TGTGCCAGCAGCCCGGGACTAGCGCCTTCTAGCACAGATACGCAGTATTTT
>TRBV2|.|.|TRBJ2-1
CASSGWAYNEQFF
TGTGCCAGCTCGGGTTGGGCCTACAATGAGCAGTTCTTC
>TRBV19|TRBD1|.|TRBJ1-4
CASSIPGGGEKLFF
TGTGCCAGTAGTATACCAGGGGGCGGTGAAAAACTGTTTTTT
>TRBV28|.|.|TRBJ2-7
CASSFGPGAYEQYF
TGTGCCAGCAGTTTTGGTCCGGGAGCCTACGAGCAGTACTTC
>TRBV7-2|.|.|TRBJ1-2
CASSLGAVTNYGYTF
TGTGCCAGCAGCTTAGGGGCAGTGACTAACTATGGCTACACCTTC